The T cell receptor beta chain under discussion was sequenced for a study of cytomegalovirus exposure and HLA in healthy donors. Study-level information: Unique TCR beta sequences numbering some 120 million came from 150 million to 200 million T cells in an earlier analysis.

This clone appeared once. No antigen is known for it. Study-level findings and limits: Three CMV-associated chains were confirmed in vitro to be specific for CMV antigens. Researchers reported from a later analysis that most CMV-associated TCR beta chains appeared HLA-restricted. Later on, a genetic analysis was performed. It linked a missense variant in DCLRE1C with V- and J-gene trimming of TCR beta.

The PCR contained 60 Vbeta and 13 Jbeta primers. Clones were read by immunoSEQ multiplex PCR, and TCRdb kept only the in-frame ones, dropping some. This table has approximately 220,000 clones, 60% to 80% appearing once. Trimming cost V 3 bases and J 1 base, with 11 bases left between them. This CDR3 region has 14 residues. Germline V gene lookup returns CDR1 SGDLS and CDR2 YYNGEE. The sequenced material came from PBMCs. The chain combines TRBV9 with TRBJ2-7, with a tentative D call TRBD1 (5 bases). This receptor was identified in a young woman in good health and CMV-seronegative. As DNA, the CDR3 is TGTGCCAGCAGCGCCCAAGGGGCTTCCTACGAGCAGTACTTC. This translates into CASSAQGASYEQYF.